These 17 T cell receptor beta chains originate from one sample sequenced in a study of CD8+CD57+ T cells in acquired aplastic anemia. CDR3 and TCR beta VDJ profiling relied on a genomic DNA template. MiXCR, run by TCRdb on the reads, gives a single entry per CDR3 protein. The sample consists of around 200,000 distinct CDR3 sequences, approximately 49% of them appearing once. Specimen: sorted CD4+, CD8+, or CD8+CD57+ T cells (not recorded which) from PBMCs. Source of these receptors: a human donor in good health, serving as a control.

The table lists this clonotype with many counts. The rearrangement uses TRBV9 and TRBJ1-5; 7 bases line up with TRBD1. CDR1 is SGDLS, CDR2 YYNGEE, per germline. Trimming at V came to 4 bases and at J to 9 bases, leaving 16 bases not matched to a gene. This CDR3 has 16 amino acids. CDR3 residues: CASSPGGGGGVGPQHF. The CDR3, as DNA: TGTGCCAGCAGCCCAGGGGGGGGGGGAGGGGTAGGGCCCCAGCATTTT.

The chain employs TRBV29-1 and TRBJ2-5; TRBD1 agrees at 7 bases. Germline lookup yields CDR1 SQVTM and CDR2 ANQGSEA. The CDR3 runs to 14 residues. The J segment lost 2 bases and the V segment lost 4 bases, leaving 7 bases of the junction unmatched. As DNA, the CDR3 is TGCAGCGTTGCTATTGGGGACAGACAAGAGACCCAGTACTTC. Translated, it gives CSVAIGDRQETQYF.

The count of this clonotype is one. V usage is TRBV7-3 and J usage is TRBJ2-3; 9 bases match TRBD1. Per germline, CDR1 SGHTA and CDR2 FQGTGA. This CDR3 is 16 amino acids long. Trimming cost V 1 base and J 6 bases; bases outside gene matches: 8. The CDR3 is CASSLSGTGLGDTQYF. CDR3 DNA sequence: TGTGCCAGCAGCTTAAGTGGGACAGGGCTAGGGGATACGCAGTATTTT.

The chain is built from TRBV7-6 and TRBJ1-1; weak D call: TRBD1 (5 bases). The V gene's germline CDR1 is SGHVS and CDR2 FNYEAQ. Deletions cut 1 base from V and 0 bases from J, with 9 bases between. The length of the CDR3 is 15 residues. The CDR3 is CASSLGTPMNTEAFF. Written as DNA, the CDR3 is TGTGCCAGCAGCTTAGGGACACCCATGAACACTGAAGCTTTCTTT.

This chain links TRBV30 with TRBJ1-2; perhaps TRBD1 as D (5 bases). This CDR3 has 13 amino acids. Germline CDR1 reads GTSNPN; CDR2 reads SVGIG (reference sequence). V was trimmed by 8 bases and J by 1 base, leaving 14 bases between them. The CDR3 nucleotides are TGTGCCGGGGGTAGGGGCCTTAACTATGGCTACACCTTC. Protein product: CAGGRGLNYGYTF.

This clonotype showed up just a few times. The rearrangement uses TRBV30 and TRBJ2-1, with 8 bases lining up with TRBD1. Looked up from germline, CDR1 is GTSNPN and CDR2 is SVGIG (reference sequence). The CDR3 sequence is 13 residues long. V lost 2 bases, J lost 5 bases, and 2 bases stayed unmatched. CDR3 residues: CAWSQTGDNEQFF. Here the CDR3 DNA reads TGTGCCTGGAGTCAGACAGGGGACAATGAGCAGTTCTTC.

This clonotype was observed many times. This rearrangement joins TRBV19 to TRBJ1-5; tentative D call: TRBD1 (5 bases). V was cut by 3 bases and J by 5 bases, with 14 bases left in between. Germline V gene data show CDR1 as LNHDA and CDR2 as SQIVND (reference sequence). This CDR3 spans 15 amino acids. This CDR3 reads CASSMIERGDQPQHF. The DNA for the CDR3 is TGTGCCAGTAGTATGATTGAACGGGGGGATCAGCCCCAGCATTTT.

This clonotype was found many times. One end of the junction is discordant with germline, which a read error may explain. The chain joins TRBV20-1 to TRBJ1-2; D unclear. Germline V gene lookup returns CDR1 DFQATT and CDR2 SNEGSKA (reference sequence). The CDR3 extends over 13 amino acids. CDR3 sequence: CSAGDATNYGYTF. CDR3 DNA: TGCAGTGCTGGAGACGCTACTAACTATGGCTACACCTTC.

The V and J genes are TRBV4-3 and TRBJ2-6, with D unclear. The germline gives CDR1 LGHNA, CDR2 YSLEER. The CDR3 runs 16 residues. The V gene lost 0 bases and the J gene lost 0 bases, with 6 bases spanning the gap. CDR3 residues: CASSQDGNSGANVLTF. The CDR3 nucleotides read TGCGCCAGCAGCCAAGATGGGAACTCTGGGGCCAACGTCCTGACTTTC.

The chain recombines TRBV10-3 with TRBJ2-2; TRBD1 aligns across 11 bases. The CDR3 has 20 residues. Trimming cost V 7 bases and J 0 bases; bases outside gene matches: 16. Germline V gene lookup returns CDR1 ENHRY and CDR2 SYGVKD. In nucleotides, the CDR3 is TGTGCCATCAATATGGGACAGGGGGGCGTTAATTCAGCGAACACCGGGGAGCTGTTTTTT. The encoded protein is CAINMGQGGVNSANTGELFF.

This clonotype was seen many times. The V gene is TRBV9, the J gene TRBJ2-2, with D tentatively TRBD1 (6 bases). Germline CDR1 SGDLS, CDR2 YYNGEE. The germline V and J ends were trimmed by 4 bases and 6 bases, with 16 bases remaining between them. This CDR3 has 15 amino acids. The CDR3 bases are TGTGCCAGCAGCATCGAGGCTCAGGGGTCCGGGGAGCTGTTTTTT. Translation: CASSIEAQGSGELFF.

This clonotype was found a few times. The CDR3, as DNA: TGTGCCAGCAGTTTAGCGCTAGGTTCACCCCTCCACTTT. Translating gives CASSLALGSPLHF. This sequence joins TRBV12-3 or TRBV12-4 and TRBJ1-6; D unresolved. This CDR3 has 13 residues. Trimming pared 0 bases from V and 9 bases from J, leaving 6 bases between.

The chain links TRBV7-2 to TRBJ1-2, with D maybe TRBD1 (5 bases). Germline loops: CDR1 SGHTA, CDR2 FQGNSA. This CDR3 has 15 residues. V was cut by 5 bases and J by 4 bases, with 17 bases left in between. The CDR3 region has the DNA TGTGCCAGCAGCCTCACAGGACTAATGGGCTATGGCTACACCTTC. It codes for CASSLTGLMGYGYTF. Variable domain in full (rest from reference TRBV7-2 and TRBJ1-2): GAGVSQSPSNKVTEKGKDVELRCDPISGHTALYWYRQSLGQGLEFLIYFQGNSAPDKSGLPSDRFSAERTGGSVSTLTIQRTQQEDSAVYLCASSLTGLMGYGYTFGSGTRLTVV.

This clonotype has at least ten counts. The chain links TRBV6-1 to TRBJ1-6, with a weak D call TRBD1 (5 bases). The CDR3 spans 15 residues. Germline lookup yields CDR1 MNHNS and CDR2 SASEGT. V was pared by 0 bases and J by 5 bases, with 8 bases between. As DNA, the CDR3 is TGTGCCAGCAGTGAAGCGGGGACCCATAATTCACCCCTCCACTTT. Protein product: CASSEAGTHNSPLHF.

This clonotype has ten or more counts. The CDR3: CASRTGTGSSEQFF. CDR3 nucleotides: TGTGCCAGCAGGACCGGGACAGGGTCGTCGGAGCAGTTCTTC. The genes are TRBV6-5 and TRBJ2-1; 9 nucleotides match TRBD1. Trimming removed 6 bases from V and 10 bases from J; junction bases left unmatched: 10. Germline lookup yields CDR1 MNHEY and CDR2 SVGAGI. There are 14 residues in the CDR3.

About this clonotype: A much larger clone differs by one base, so this may be a read error. The chain employs TRBV20-1 and TRBJ2-4; D might be TRBD2 (5 bases). V shed 2 bases and J shed 0 bases, with 14 bases lying between them. Looked up from germline, CDR1 is DFQATT and CDR2 is SNEGSKA (reference sequence). The CDR3 extends over 16 amino acids. CDR3 nucleotide sequence: TGCAGTGCTAGAAGGGTTTACGGGGAAGCCAAAAACATTCAGTACTTC. Amino acids: CSARRVYGEAKNIQYF.

The V call is TRBV7-6, the J call TRBJ2-1, with D perhaps matching TRBD2 (6 bases). The CDR3 runs 15 residues. Trimming took off 1 base at V and 4 bases at J, with 11 bases between the two ends. CDR1 SGHVS and CDR2 FNYEAQ come from the germline V gene. The CDR3 reads CASSLVAGTYNEQFF. Here the CDR3 DNA reads TGTGCCAGCAGCTTAGTGGCGGGGACTTACAATGAGCAGTTCTTC.